This section outlines one T cell receptor beta chain sequence together with its context. Its matching antigen is unknown. CD45RO negativity and positive selection for CCR7 defined naive CD8 cells, a population that excluded terminally differentiated effector memory CD45RA+ cells. This sample is part of a study of shared clonotypes between healthy human individuals. Repertoires were generated with immunoSEQ multiplex PCR, while TCRdb's copy carries only in-frame clones and drops some. Of about 2.1 million clones in the sample, just over 90% are singletons; the top ten hold roughly 1.7%. General study points: The sampled material consisted only of blood, and tissue repertoires are likely to differ. Researchers found naive subsets generally carried larger estimated richness than memory subsets.

Trimming shortened V by 4 bases and J by 4 bases, and 10 bases separated the two germline ends. CDR3 length equals 12 residues. The germline V gene has CDR1 SQVTM and CDR2 ANQGSEA. What was sequenced was naive CD8+ T cells from PBMCs. This TCR was sampled from a man aged 18 to 29 in good health. Some clones in this sample may be carry-over from other donors' samples. The V and J genes are TRBV29-1 and TRBJ1-1, with D tentatively TRBD1 (6 bases). The CDR3 coding sequence is TGCAGCGTTGGTACACAGGGCACTGAAGCTTTCTTT. Its protein product is CSVGTQGTEAFF.